The present TCR beta chain was sequenced within a study of blood T cell repertoires in COVID-19. Study-level information: Italy, Spain and the United States were the sources of the convalescent and acute COVID-19 samples. Sample material is recorded as cDNA or gDNA derived from T cells, B-cell-depleted T cells, or PBMCs.

The assay was immunoSEQ multiplex PCR, and TCRdb's table has in-frame clones only and misses some. The sample holds roughly 220,000 clones; nearly 90% are singletons and the top ten take roughly 16%. The CDR3 runs to 12 residues. V lost 10 bases, J lost 1 base, and 10 bases lay in between. The V call is TRBV12-3 or TRBV12-4, the J call TRBJ1-1; TRBD1 is a possible D gene (6 bases). The receptor was isolated from a man aged 30 to 39 who had been exposed to COVID-19. The sample comprised PBMCs or T cells enriched from blood (not recorded which). The CDR3 sequence: CATKQGNTEAFF. The CDR3 bases are TGTGCCACGAAACAGGGGAACACTGAAGCTTTCTTT.